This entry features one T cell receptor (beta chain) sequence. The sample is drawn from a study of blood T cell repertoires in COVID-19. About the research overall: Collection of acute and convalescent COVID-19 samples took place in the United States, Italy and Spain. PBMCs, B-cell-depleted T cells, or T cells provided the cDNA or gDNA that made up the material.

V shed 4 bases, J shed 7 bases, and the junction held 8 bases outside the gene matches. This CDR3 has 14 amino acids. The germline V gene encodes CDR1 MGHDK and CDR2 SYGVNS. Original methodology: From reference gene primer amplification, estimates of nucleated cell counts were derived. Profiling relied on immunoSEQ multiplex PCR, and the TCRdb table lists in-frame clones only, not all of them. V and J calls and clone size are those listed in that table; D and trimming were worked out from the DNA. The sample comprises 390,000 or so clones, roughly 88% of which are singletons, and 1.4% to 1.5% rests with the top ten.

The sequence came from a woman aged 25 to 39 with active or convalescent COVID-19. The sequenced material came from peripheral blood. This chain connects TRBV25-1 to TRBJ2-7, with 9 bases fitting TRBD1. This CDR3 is CASSAGTGLNEQYF. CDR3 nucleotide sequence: TGTGCCAGCAGTGCCGGGACAGGGTTGAATGAGCAGTACTTC.